Listed below are T cell receptor beta chains from one sample, sequenced in a study of beta chain features in type 1 diabetes. Profiled with immunoSEQ multiplex PCR; TCRdb holds only in-frame clones, not every one. Of roughly 150,000 clones detected, about 9% appear once; the ten largest clones hold 0.7%. Sequences were obtained from central memory CD4+ T cells from blood. These receptors were obtained from a woman under 40 with type 1 diabetes. The CDR3 runs from the conserved cysteine through the conserved F or W. D genes are given only for firm matches. Clone size is shown for a subset of rows, as once, few, many or a class of expanded clone.

V	J	size	D	DNA	CDR3
TRBV9	TRBJ2-5	few	.	TGTGCCAGCAGCGTTGGGCGGGATGAGACCCAGTACTTC	CASSVGRDETQYF
TRBV29-1	TRBJ2-2	.	TRBD2	TGCAGCGTTGGCGGGAGAACGAACACCGGGGAGCTGTTTTTT	CSVGGRTNTGELFF
TRBV7-9	TRBJ2-7	few	TRBD2	TGTGCCAGCGGATCTGGCGGGAGGGCGTCCTACGAGCAGTACTTC	CASGSGGRASYEQYF
TRBV30	TRBJ1-1	.	TRBD1	TGTGCCTGCGATACAGGGGGAACTGAAGCTTTCTTT	CACDTGGTEAFF
TRBV7-2	TRBJ2-5	few	.	TGTGCCAGCAGCTTATTTCCAGTCCAAGAGACCCAGTACTTC	CASSLFPVQETQYF
TRBV5-6	TRBJ2-5	.	TRBD2	TGTGCCAGCAGCTCTCTTAGCGGGAGGGCCCGGGAGACCCAGTACTTC	CASSSLSGRARETQYF
TRBV7-2	TRBJ2-5	few	TRBD1	TGTGCCAGCAGCCCCGGACAGGACTTCCAAGAGACCCAGTACTTC	CASSPGQDFQETQYF
TRBV9	TRBJ2-6	few	TRBD1	TGTGCCAGCAGCCCACGACTGGGACAGGGAAGGTCCTCTGGGGCCAACGTCCTGACTTTC	CASSPRLGQGRSSGANVLTF
TRBV16	TRBJ1-5	few	TRBD1	TGTGCCAGCAGCCCGCGGACAGGGGTTAGCAATCAGCCCCAGCATTTT	CASSPRTGVSNQPQHF
TRBV7-2	TRBJ1-5	few	.	TGTGCCAGCAGCCTGGGGGCGAGGCAGCCCCAGCATTTT	CASSLGARQPQHF
TRBV30	TRBJ2-7	few	.	TGTGCCTGGAGGGTGCAGGGCTCTACAACCTACGAGCAGTACTTC	CAWRVQGSTTYEQYF
TRBV11-3	TRBJ2-1	few	.	TGTGCCAGCAGCCAGCAGGGAGGGGGGAACAATGAGCAGTTCTTC	CASSQQGGGNNEQFF
TRBV14	TRBJ2-1	.	.	TGTGCCAGCAGGCTGTCGCTCGGAGGCGGGTACAATGAGCAGTTCTTC	CASRLSLGGGYNEQFF
TRBV11-2	TRBJ2-4	.	TRBD2	TGTGCCAGCAGCCCTAGCGGGTCAGGAAACATTCAGTACTTC	CASSPSGSGNIQYF
TRBV7-3	TRBJ1-1	few	.	TGTGCCAGCAGCTCAGACAGCTTTCTGGGGACTGAAGCTTTCTTT	CASSSDSFLGTEAFF
TRBV28	TRBJ2-7	many	TRBD2	TGTGCCAGCAGTTTTGGACTAGCGGGAGGATATGCTGACTACGAGCAGTACTTC	CASSFGLAGGYADYEQYF
TRBV29-1	TRBJ2-1	many	.	TGCAGCGCTTCCGCTGGAGGTCTTACCTACAATGAGCAGTTCTTC	CSASAGGLTYNEQFF
TRBV27	TRBJ2-3	.	TRBD2	TGTGCCAGCAGTAGCCGTCGGAGCGCGGGAGGGGGGACAGATACGCAGTATTTT	CASSSRRSAGGGTDTQYF
TRBV11-2	TRBJ2-6	.	.	TGTGCCAGCAGCTTACTCAGGGGTAGGACTGGGGCCAACGTCCTGACTTTC	CASSLLRGRTGANVLTF
TRBV27	TRBJ2-7	.	TRBD1	TGTGCCAGCAGTTTACGGCAGGGGGTCTACGAGCAGTACTTC	CASSLRQGVYEQYF
TRBV28	TRBJ1-1	.	.	TGTGCCAGCAGTTTATTTGGGGGGGTTCAAGAAGCTTTCTTT	CASSLFGGVQEAFF
TRBV25-1	TRBJ2-3	.	.	TGTGCCAGCAGTGCGGAGGGCCGAGGAGATACGCAGTATTTT	CASSAEGRGDTQYF
TRBV4-2	TRBJ2-1	few	TRBD1	TGTGCCAGCAGCCAGGGGACAGGGGGCTATAGGATCTTC	CASSQGTGGYRIF
TRBV6-6	TRBJ1-1	few	TRBD1	TGTGCCAGCAGTCCCAGGGGACAGGGAGAGACGGGTGAAGCTTTCTTT	CASSPRGQGETGEAFF
TRBV20-1	TRBJ2-7	few	.	TGCAGTGCTAGTGGCGGATACGAGCAGTACTTC	CSASGGYEQYF
TRBV5-1	TRBJ2-5	few	.	TGCGCCAGCAGCCTCTGGACAAAACAAGAGACCCAGTACTTC	CASSLWTKQETQYF
TRBV4-1	TRBJ2-5	many	TRBD2	TGCGCCAGCAGCCAAGACCGGGGACTAGCGGGAGGAGAGGAGACCCAGTACTTC	CASSQDRGLAGGEETQYF
TRBV30	TRBJ1-2	few	TRBD1	TGTGCCTGGAGTGAGGACAGGGTGGATGGCTACACCTTC	CAWSEDRVDGYTF
TRBV19	TRBJ1-2	once	TRBD1	TGTGCCAGTAGTCCCCGGGACAGGGATTATGGCTACACCTTC	CASSPRDRDYGYTF
TRBV28	TRBJ1-5	.	TRBD1	TGTGCCAGCAGTACGTACAGGGGACACCAGCCCCAGCATTTT	CASSTYRGHQPQHF
TRBV12-5	TRBJ2-7	.	TRBD1	TGTGCTAGTGGTTTGGGGAGGACAGGGGACGAGCAGTACTTC	CASGLGRTGDEQYF
TRBV6-5	TRBJ1-2	.	.	TGTGCCAGCAGTACTAAGGCTTATGGCTACACCTTC	CASSTKAYGYTF
TRBV5-1	TRBJ1-2	few	TRBD1	TGCGCCAGCAGCGCACAGGGGGCGCGAGATGATGGCTACACCTTC	CASSAQGARDDGYTF
TRBV28	TRBJ1-2	.	.	TGTGCCAGCAGCCCGGACAGTTATAACTATGGCTACACCTTC	CASSPDSYNYGYTF
TRBV6-5	TRBJ1-2	few	TRBD1	TGTGCCAGCAGTTCCCCAGGGGGCGCCGCCTATGGCTACACCTTC	CASSSPGGAAYGYTF
TRBV14	TRBJ2-5	.	TRBD2	TGTGCCAGCAGCCAAGATCGACTAGCATTTCAAGAGACCCAGTACTTC	CASSQDRLAFQETQYF
TRBV18	TRBJ2-1	.	.	TGTGCCAGCTCATGGGGACAGGCGGGAGTTAATGAGCAGTTCTTC	CASSWGQAGVNEQFF
TRBV18	TRBJ1-2	.	.	TGTGCCAGCTCACCTTCAGGGGCGAACTATGGCTACACCTTC	CASSPSGANYGYTF